This T cell receptor beta chain was retrieved from a study of T-cell memory formation after mild COVID-19. The wider study: TCR clusters were mostly donor specific. General study points: Contracting CD4+ clones sat mainly in CM and EM; CD8+ in EMRA. Second-wave clones with a day 37 peak had unconfirmed SARS-CoV-2 specificity.

The V end lost 0 bases, the J end lost 7 bases, and 13 bases lay between the germline ends. Per the germline V gene, CDR1 is SGHNT and CDR2 is YYREEE (reference sequence). This CDR3 comprises 15 residues. As regards this clonotype: Its antigen is not known.

Constant-segment-primed 5'RACE gave TCR alpha and TCR beta cDNA libraries with sample barcodes and UMIs. TCRdb re-called the 5' RACE reads through MiXCR, storing one row per CDR3 protein. The sample records just over 400,000 distinct CDR3 sequences, more than 20% being singletons. Material: PBMCs or a T cell subset sorted from them (not recorded which). The sequence derives from an adult woman who had mild COVID-19 (a few samples of this study predate the infection). Cell type and time point are not known. This chain links TRBV5-4 with TRBJ2-2, with a weak D call TRBD2 (6 bases). DNA of the CDR3: TGTGCCAGCAGCTTGGCCAGCCTAGCGATCGGGGAGCTGTTTTTT. Its translation: CASSLASLAIGELFF.